A selection of T cell receptor beta chains follows, all from one sample in a study of T cell repertoires in cytomegalovirus infection. MiXCR, applied by TCRdb to the reads, yields one record per CDR3 protein. The table has hundreds of thousands of distinct CDR3 sequences, approximately 31% seen once. No cognate antigen is known for these TCRs. The sample was cultured CD8+ T cells from PBMCs, taken from culture after CMV antigen stimulation. The receptors shown here come from a human donor in good health (CMV status not recorded). Some clones in this sample may be carry-over from other donors' samples. Both conserved end residues are part of each CDR3. The D gene is left open where the match is weak. The listing skips clone size in some rows; elsewhere it reads once, few, many or a size class.

CDR3: CASSTGTYSYEQYF; DNA: TGCGCCAGCAGCACCGGGACGTACTCCTACGAGCAGTACTTC; V: TRBV5-1; size: -; D: -; J: TRBJ2-7
CDR3: CASSSLVTDTQYF; DNA: TGTGCCAGCAGCTCCCTAGTGACAGATACGCAGTATTTT; V: TRBV9; size: few; D: -; J: TRBJ2-3
CDR3: CASSLSRSGQGDDGYTF; DNA: TGTGCCAGCAGTTTATCAAGGTCGGGACAGGGTGATGATGGCTACACCTTC; V: TRBV27; size: -; D: TRBD1; J: TRBJ1-2
CDR3: CASSLGGGGMWPQHF; DNA: TGTGCCAGCAGCTTAGGAGGAGGAGGGATGTGGCCCCAGCATTTT; V: TRBV11-2; size: -; D: -; J: TRBJ1-5
CDR3: CASSYLQAWGTDTQYF; DNA: TGTGCCAGCAGTTACTTACAGGCTTGGGGCACAGATACGCAGTATTTT; V: TRBV6-5; size: -; D: -; J: TRBJ2-3
CDR3: CASSYLEGGGGYTF; DNA: TGTGCCAGCAGTTACCTCGAAGGCGGCGGAGGCTACACCTTC; V: TRBV6-5; size: -; D: -; J: TRBJ1-2
CDR3: CASSLFLAGPNEQFF; DNA: TGTGCCAGCAGCCTTTTTCTAGCGGGACCGAATGAGCAGTTCTTC; V: TRBV7-2; size: many; D: TRBD2; J: TRBJ2-1
CDR3: CASSYSGQTNTGELFF; DNA: TGTGCCAGCAGTTACAGCGGACAGACAAACACCGGGGAGCTGTTTTTT; V: TRBV6-5; size: -; D: -; J: TRBJ2-2
CDR3: CASSSGWEPTGELFF; DNA: TGTGCCAGCAGTTCGGGTTGGGAACCCACCGGGGAGCTGTTTTTT; V: TRBV27; size: -; D: -; J: TRBJ2-2
CDR3: CASSLDGGSNYGYTF; DNA: TGTGCCAGCAGCTTAGATGGCGGCAGTAACTATGGCTACACCTTC; V: TRBV7-4; size: few; D: -; J: TRBJ1-2
CDR3: CASSPAWETQYF; DNA: TGTGCCAGCAGTCCCGCCTGGGAGACCCAGTACTTC; V: TRBV28; size: -; D: -; J: TRBJ2-5
CDR3: CASSQGDSYGYTF; DNA: TGCGCCAGCAGCCAGGGGGACAGCTATGGCTACACCTTC; V: TRBV4-1; size: -; D: TRBD1; J: TRBJ1-2
CDR3: CASTLQGDWGTDTQYF; DNA: TGTGCCAGCACCCTACAGGGGGACTGGGGCACAGATACGCAGTATTTT; V: TRBV27; size: few; D: TRBD1; J: TRBJ2-3
CDR3: CSVDWDPDTQYF; DNA: TGCAGCGTTGATTGGGATCCAGATACGCAGTATTTT; V: TRBV29-1; size: -; D: -; J: TRBJ2-3
CDR3: CASSLTGNIQYF; DNA: TGTGCCAGCAGTTTGACAGGAAACATTCAGTACTTC; V: TRBV27; size: -; D: -; J: TRBJ2-4
CDR3: CSAGSGWSSYNEQFF; DNA: TGCAGTGCTGGTAGCGGGTGGAGCTCCTACAATGAGCAGTTCTTC; V: TRBV20-1; size: few; D: TRBD2; J: TRBJ2-1
CDR3: CATTTGTGYGYTF; DNA: TGTGCCACCACAACAGGGACGGGCTATGGCTACACCTTC; V: TRBV10-3; size: -; D: -; J: TRBJ1-2
CDR3: CATRKTAKPDNGIQYF; DNA: TGTGCCACCAGGAAGACAGCTAAACCCGATAACGGCATTCAGTACTTC; V: TRBV15; size: -; D: -; J: TRBJ2-4
CDR3: CASRRDPGTQYF; DNA: TGTGCCAGCAGAAGGGACCCAGGGACCCAGTACTTC; V: TRBV6-2/TRBV6-3; size: -; D: -; J: TRBJ2-5
CDR3: CASSSSSNTEAFF; DNA: TGTGCCAGCAGTTCATCTTCGAACACTGAAGCTTTCTTT; V: TRBV6-5; size: -; D: -; J: TRBJ1-1
CDR3: CSVDPREGYTF; DNA: TGCAGCGTTGACCCCCGAGAGGGCTACACCTTC; V: TRBV29-1; size: once; D: -; J: TRBJ1-2
CDR3: CASSHVLSTGELFF; DNA: TGTGCCAGCAGTCACGTACTAAGTACCGGGGAGCTGTTTTTT; V: TRBV6-5; size: -; D: -; J: TRBJ2-2
CDR3: CASSSDRGDWETQYF; DNA: TGTGCCAGCAGTTCGGACAGGGGTGATTGGGAGACCCAGTACTTC; V: TRBV6-5; size: few; D: TRBD1; J: TRBJ2-5
CDR3: CASSFTVLDTEAFF; DNA: TGTGCCAGCAGTTTCACGGTATTAGACACTGAAGCTTTCTTT; V: TRBV12-3/TRBV12-4; size: few; D: -; J: TRBJ1-1
CDR3: CASSLTPEIFYNEQFF; DNA: TGCGCCAGCAGCCTCACGCCCGAAATCTTCTACAATGAGCAGTTCTTC; V: TRBV4-1; size: -; D: -; J: TRBJ2-1
CDR3: CASSYGQPEKLFF; DNA: TGTGCCAGCAGTTACGGGCAGCCTGAAAAACTGTTTTTT; V: TRBV6-5; size: -; D: -; J: TRBJ1-4
CDR3: CASSYAGPSNEQYF; DNA: TGTGCCAGCAGTTACGCGGGGCCCTCGAACGAGCAGTACTTC; V: TRBV6-6; size: -; D: -; J: TRBJ2-7
CDR3: CASSISASGGELFF; DNA: TGTGCCAGTAGTATCTCAGCCTCCGGCGGGGAGCTGTTTTTT; V: TRBV19; size: -; D: -; J: TRBJ2-2
CDR3: CASSLSSGGSTDTQYF; DNA: TGTGCCAGCAGCTTAAGTAGCGGGGGGAGCACAGATACGCAGTATTTT; V: TRBV7-9; size: many; D: TRBD2; J: TRBJ2-3
CDR3: CASSYPLTSGGADISYNEQFF; DNA: TGTGCCAGCAGTTACCCCCTGACTAGCGGGGGGGCTGATATCTCCTACAATGAGCAGTTCTTC; V: TRBV6-2/TRBV6-3; size: few; D: TRBD2; J: TRBJ2-1
CDR3: CASSQALQAAYNSPLHF; DNA: TGCGCCAGCAGCCAAGCCCTTCAGGCAGCCTATAATTCACCCCTCCACTTT; V: TRBV4-1; size: few; D: -; J: TRBJ1-6
CDR3: CASSYDRDADTEAFF; DNA: TGTGCCAGCAGTTACGACAGGGATGCAGACACTGAAGCTTTCTTT; V: TRBV6-5; size: -; D: TRBD1; J: TRBJ1-1
CDR3: CASIRTLGGELFF; DNA: TGTGCCAGCATTCGGACTCTGGGAGGGGAGCTGTTTTTT; V: TRBV2; size: -; D: -; J: TRBJ2-2
CDR3: CASSPPRGARETQYF; DNA: TGTGCCAGCAGCCCCCCCAGGGGGGCTCGGGAGACCCAGTACTTC; V: TRBV27; size: -; D: -; J: TRBJ2-5
CDR3: CATSSLRGPYGYTF; DNA: TGTGCCACCAGCAGCCTCAGGGGTCCCTATGGCTACACCTTC; V: TRBV15; size: -; D: -; J: TRBJ1-2
CDR3: CATRDRGGGQPQHF; DNA: TGTGCCACCCGGGACAGGGGAGGAGGTCAGCCCCAGCATTTT; V: TRBV7-9; size: many; D: TRBD1; J: TRBJ1-5
CDR3: CASSWDPNIPEQYF; DNA: TGTGCCAGCAGCTGGGACCCCAACATTCCCGAGCAGTACTTC; V: TRBV7-6; size: few; D: -; J: TRBJ2-7
CDR3: CSAPPGLAGVPRETQYF; DNA: TGCAGTGCGCCACCGGGACTAGCGGGGGTCCCGCGGGAGACCCAGTACTTC; V: TRBV20-1; size: -; D: TRBD2; J: TRBJ2-5
CDR3: CASSIVGASNNEQFF; DNA: TGTGCCAGTAGTATCGTCGGGGCCTCCAACAATGAGCAGTTCTTC; V: TRBV19; size: few; D: -; J: TRBJ2-1
CDR3: CSARDLQGYHYNQPQHF; DNA: TGCAGTGCTAGAGATCTCCAGGGCTACCACTACAATCAGCCCCAGCATTTT; V: TRBV20-1; size: -; D: -; J: TRBJ1-5
CDR3: CASSPRRAGESETQYF; DNA: TGCGCCAGCAGCCCCCGCCGAGCGGGGGAATCAGAGACCCAGTACTTC; V: TRBV4-1; size: -; D: TRBD2; J: TRBJ2-5
CDR3: CASRGWTEETQYF; DNA: TGTGCCAGCCGGGGGTGGACAGAAGAGACCCAGTACTTC; V: TRBV6-1; size: many; D: -; J: TRBJ2-5
CDR3: CASSSMMSGPVAKNIQYF; DNA: TGTGCCAGCAGCTCAATGATGAGCGGGCCGGTAGCCAAAAACATTCAGTACTTC; V: TRBV7-2; size: many; D: -; J: TRBJ2-4
CDR3: CASSLAGTEETQYF; DNA: TGTGCCAGCAGTTTAGCCGGGACGGAAGAGACCCAGTACTTC; V: TRBV28; size: -; D: -; J: TRBJ2-5
CDR3: CASSEWGGNEKLFF; DNA: TGTGCCAGCAGTGAATGGGGGGGTAATGAAAAACTGTTTTTT; V: TRBV25-1; size: -; D: -; J: TRBJ1-4
CDR3: CASSYSTPWHPANVLTF; DNA: TGTGCCAGCAGTTACTCGACACCCTGGCACCCGGCCAACGTCCTGACTTTC; V: TRBV6-2/TRBV6-3; size: many; D: -; J: TRBJ2-6
CDR3: CATALWVPLPNTEAFF; DNA: TGTGCCACCGCCCTGTGGGTCCCCTTACCGAACACTGAAGCTTTCTTT; V: TRBV6-6; size: -; D: -; J: TRBJ1-1
CDR3: CAISEWGTSSMNTEAFF; DNA: TGTGCCATCAGTGAGTGGGGGACCTCCTCTATGAACACTGAAGCTTTCTTT; V: TRBV10-3; size: few; D: -; J: TRBJ1-1